Shown below are 24 T cell receptor beta chains from a single sample sequenced in a study of a mutant IDH1 vaccine in newly diagnosed glioma. Profiling relied on immunoSEQ multiplex PCR, and the TCRdb table lists in-frame clones only, not all of them. The sample yields about 100,000 clones, over 75% seen once. The time point: baseline, week 1 (first vaccination visit). Described treatment: pre-vaccination baseline after standard-of-care therapy. The sequenced sample was PBMCs, obtained from a glioma patient treated with radiotherapy, temozolomide or both. Source of these receptors: a man between 35 and 55 years old with glioma.

The chain employs TRBV6-4 and TRBJ2-3; possibly TRBD2 for D (5 bases). Germline CDR1 reads MRHNA; CDR2 reads SNTAGT. This CDR3 contains 15 residues. V dropped 3 bases and J dropped 1 base, with 11 bases sitting between them. Here the CDR3 reads CASSESAGRTDTQYF. The CDR3 DNA sequence: TGTGCCAGCAGTGAAAGTGCGGGCCGCACAGATACGCAGTATTTT.

CDR3 nucleotides: TGCGCCAGCAGCCAAGTTCCAGGGGGTAACTATGGCTACACCTTC. This translates into CASSQVPGGNYGYTF. V and J are TRBV4-3 and TRBJ1-2, with 7 bases lining up with TRBD1. Trimming took 1 base from V and 1 from J; bases not matched to a gene: 3. The germline gives CDR1 LGHNA, CDR2 YSLEER. The CDR3 totals 15 residues.

For the CDR3, the DNA is TGTGCCAGCAGCTTAGCGGGTGATAGCGGGGGTCTTCACAATGAGCAGTTCTTC. This codes for CASSLAGDSGGLHNEQFF. The chain couples TRBV7-9 to TRBJ2-1; TRBD2 aligns across 9 bases. The CDR3 contains 18 residues. V lost 0 bases, J lost 5 bases, and 11 bases stayed unmatched. The V gene's germline CDR1 is SEHNR and CDR2 FQNEAQ (reference sequence).

The rearrangement joins TRBV11-2 to TRBJ2-1; unclear D gene. Trimming stripped 1 base from V and 5 bases from J, with 9 bases between. Germline CDR1 SGHAT, CDR2 FQNNGV. The CDR3 loop spans 14 amino acids. CDR3 sequence (DNA): TGTGCCAGCAGCTTAGGGGCTGCTAACAATGAGCAGTTCTTC. This translates into CASSLGAANNEQFF. The full variable domain, rest sourced from reference TRBV11-2 and TRBJ2-1, is EAGVAQSPRYKIIEKRQSVAFWCNPISGHATLYWYQQILGQGPKLLIQFQNNGVVDDSQLPKDRFSAERLKGVDSTLKIQPAKLEDSAVYLCASSLGAANNEQFFGPGTRLTVL.

The V call is TRBV28, the J call TRBJ1-5; 8 bases match TRBD1. The germline V gene encodes CDR1 MDHEN and CDR2 SYDVKM. The CDR3 length is 14 residues. The J segment lost 7 bases and the V segment lost 6 bases, leaving 8 bases of the junction unmatched. The DNA of the CDR3 is TGTGCCAGCAGACCCACAGGGGGGGTCCAGCCCCAGCATTTT. Protein sequence: CASRPTGGVQPQHF.

The genes are TRBV5-6 and TRBJ1-1; D is unclear. The V end lost 4 bases, the J end lost 0 bases, and 16 bases lay between the germline ends. The germline gives CDR1 SGHDT, CDR2 YYEEEE. The CDR3 spans 16 residues. In DNA form, the CDR3 reads TGTGCCAGCAGCCCCACCCTAGGTCGTATGAACACTGAAGCTTTCTTT. The encoded protein is CASSPTLGRMNTEAFF. Looking up the rest from reference TRBV5-6 and TRBJ1-1 gives the full variable domain: DAGVTQSPTHLIKTRGQQVTLRCSPKSGHDTVSWYQQALGQGPQFIFQYYEEEERQRGNFPDRFSGHQFPNYSSELNVNALLLGDSALYLCASSPTLGRMNTEAFFGQGTRLTVV.

V and J are TRBV9 and TRBJ2-1; 7 positions match TRBD2. The CDR3 is 15 residues long. The V gene's germline CDR1 is SGDLS and CDR2 YYNGEE. Losses at the gene ends were 2 bases for V and 2 bases for J; bases not matched to a gene: 4. CDR3 protein: CASSVSRGAYNEQFF. In nucleotides, the CDR3 is TGTGCCAGCAGCGTGTCTCGGGGGGCCTACAATGAGCAGTTCTTC.

The V call is TRBV6-6, the J call TRBJ1-3; D is undetermined. The CDR3 sequence is 14 residues long. Looked up from germline, CDR1 is MNHNY and CDR2 is SVGAGI (reference sequence). V was shortened by 4 bases and J by 4 bases, with 11 bases between the two germline ends. CDR3 DNA: TGTGCCAGCAGTTTAATTCAGGCGGGAAACACCATATATTTT. Protein sequence: CASSLIQAGNTIYF.

The chain recombines TRBV5-5 with TRBJ2-3, with D tentatively TRBD1 (5 bases). Trimming cost V 4 bases and J 5 bases, with 8 bases left between them. Germline assignment: CDR1 SGHKS and CDR2 YYEKEE (reference sequence). This CDR3 region has 12 residues. The CDR3 DNA is TGTGCCAGCAGCCTGCAGGGAGATACGCAGTATTTT. Its protein product is CASSLQGDTQYF.

The chain employs TRBV9 and TRBJ2-3, with TRBD2 identical over 8 bases. This CDR3 region has 15 residues. V gave up 6 bases and J gave up 4 bases; unmatched junction bases: 10. In germline, CDR1 is SGDLS, CDR2 YYNGEE. The CDR3 nucleotides read TGTGCCAGCACACGAACGACTAGCGTAGCAGATACGCAGTATTTT. This encodes CASTRTTSVADTQYF. Filled out from reference TRBV9 and TRBJ2-3, the complete variable domain reads DSGVTQTPKHLITATGQRVTLRCSPRSGDLSVYWYQQSLDQGLQFLIQYYNGEERAKGNILERFSAQQFPDLHSELNLSSLELGDSALYFCASTRTTSVADTQYFGPGTRLTVL.

The V call is TRBV5-6, the J call TRBJ2-2; 9 bases fit TRBD2. Trimming removed 0 bases from V and 2 bases from J; junction bases left unmatched: 8. Germline CDR1 and CDR2: SGHDT and YYEEEE. This CDR3 region has 18 residues. Here the CDR3 reads CASSLVVRLAGNTGELFF. In nucleotides, the CDR3 is TGTGCCAGCAGCTTGGTGGTCCGGCTAGCGGGAAACACCGGGGAGCTGTTTTTT.

J is TRBJ2-3 and V is TRBV18; 11 nucleotides align to TRBD2. This CDR3 is built from 15 residues. CDR1 and CDR2 from the germline V gene are KGHSH and LQKENI. Trimming took 4 bases from V and 6 from J; bases not matched to a gene: 6. The CDR3 DNA reads as TGTGCCAGCTCACTCTCGGGACTAGCGGCCGATACGCAGTATTTT. Translation: CASSLSGLAADTQYF.

The chain has TRBV4-2 and TRBJ2-2, with TRBD1 matching over 8 bases. J gave up 0 bases and V 4 bases, and 4 bases lay outside the gene matches. Germline V gene sequence: CDR1 LGHNA, CDR2 YNFKEQ. The CDR3 is 16 residues long. CDR3 sequence: CASSPRGRTNTGELFF. The CDR3 DNA reads as TGTGCCAGCAGCCCCAGGGGGCGTACGAACACCGGGGAGCTGTTTTTT.

The chain has TRBV4-3 and TRBJ1-1; no firm D call. Germline V lookup: CDR1 LGHNA, CDR2 YSLEER. The CDR3 spans 13 residues. V was pared by 0 bases and J by 1 base, with 3 bases between. CDR3 coding DNA: TGCGCCAGCAGCCAAGACAGGAACACTGAAGCTTTCTTT. Residues: CASSQDRNTEAFF.

This chain uses TRBV5-4 with TRBJ1-2, with D unclear. Per germline, CDR1 SGHNT and CDR2 YYREEE (reference sequence). The CDR3 contains 12 residues. V shed 0 bases and J shed 8 bases, with 8 bases lying between them. The CDR3 nucleotides read TGTGCCAGCAGCTTGGCGGACCGGGGCTACACCTTC. Its protein product is CASSLADRGYTF.

The rearrangement links TRBV29-1 to TRBJ1-2; D not resolved. Germline-derived CDR1 and CDR2 are SQVTM and ANQGSEA. Trimming stripped 3 bases from V and 4 bases from J, with 12 bases between. The CDR3 totals 13 residues. CDR3 sequence: CSVESAALYGYTF. CDR3 DNA sequence: TGCAGCGTTGAGTCGGCAGCCCTCTATGGCTACACCTTC. Supplemented by reference TRBV29-1 and TRBJ1-2, the full variable domain reads SAVISQKPSRDICQRGTSLTIQCQVDSQVTMMFWYRQQPGQSLTLIATANQGSEATYESGFVIDKFPISRPNLTFSTLTVSNMSPEDSSIYLCSVESAALYGYTFGSGTRLTVV.

This clone was counted once. The chain uses TRBV6-6 and TRBJ2-7; no definite D call. Germline-derived CDR1 and CDR2 are MNHNY and SVGAGI (reference sequence). The CDR3 is 12 residues long. Deletions cut 6 bases from V and 4 bases from J, with 10 bases between. Written as DNA, the CDR3 is TGTGCCAGCAGCCCACCCCGGTACGAGCAGTACTTC. Its protein is CASSPPRYEQYF.

Remarks on this clone: A read error may explain this, as a much larger clone is one base away. This chain links TRBV28 with TRBJ2-5; no clear D. CDR3 length equals 12 residues. CDR1 is MDHEN and CDR2 is SYDVKM in the germline V gene. CDR3: CAGSLIMGTQYF. In nucleotides, the CDR3 is TGTGCCGGCAGTTTGATTATGGGGACCCAGTACTTC.

This clone is medium-sized by share. The CDR3 nucleotides read TGTGCCAGTACACGGGGGGGCTCCTACAATGAGCAGTTCTTC. It specifies CASTRGGSYNEQFF. V gene TRBV14 combines with J gene TRBJ2-1; TRBD2 aligns across 8 bases. The CDR3 has 14 residues. V lost 9 bases and J lost 0; bases outside the gene matches: 4. Germline CDR1 SGHDN, CDR2 FVKESK.

The rearrangement links TRBV7-2 to TRBJ2-6, with TRBD1 matching over 9 bases. The CDR3 is made up of 19 amino acids. Germline V lookup: CDR1 SGHTA, CDR2 FQGNSA. The junction had 8 bases not matched to a gene; V was cut back by 2 bases and J by 0 bases. Here the CDR3 DNA reads TGTGCCAGCAGCTTAAGAAGACAGGGGGGTATCTCTGGGGCCAACGTCCTGACTTTC. It specifies CASSLRRQGGISGANVLTF.

The chain couples TRBV10-3 to TRBJ2-5; TRBD2 aligns across 7 bases. The length of the CDR3 is 14 residues. The germline CDR1 and CDR2 sequences are ENHRY and SYGVKD. Trimming removed 11 bases from V and 2 bases from J; junction bases left unmatched: 11. The chain's CDR3 is CAPWGGGDQETQYF. Written as DNA, the CDR3 is TGTGCCCCTTGGGGGGGAGGGGATCAAGAGACCCAGTACTTC.

The chain links TRBV19 to TRBJ1-6; 7 bases match TRBD1. Trimming cost V 2 bases and J 7 bases; bases outside gene matches: 8. Germline-derived CDR1 and CDR2 are LNHDA and SQIVND (reference sequence). The CDR3 spans 16 residues. CDR3: CASSIPRQGGNSPLHF. CDR3 sequence (DNA): TGTGCCAGTAGTATACCCCGGCAGGGGGGGAATTCACCCCTCCACTTT.

This clone occurred once. The CDR3 spells CASSQDRGHGNTIYF. The CDR3 DNA reads TGCGCCAGCAGCCAAGACAGGGGGCATGGAAACACCATATATTTT. The rearrangement links TRBV4-1 to TRBJ1-3; 8 positions match TRBD1. The CDR3 runs to 15 residues. Germline CDR1 reads MGHRA; CDR2 reads YSYEKL. Unmatched junction bases numbered 1, after V lost 0 bases and J lost 3 bases.

In its sample, this clone was seen many times. V is TRBV5-1 and J is TRBJ1-2; 7 positions match TRBD1. The CDR3 length is 14 residues. Germline V gene data show CDR1 as SGHRS and CDR2 as YFSETQ. V trimming: 2 bases; J trimming: 0 bases; junction bases outside the gene matches: 1. Written as DNA, the CDR3 is TGCGCCAGCAGCTTAGGGACAGCTAACTATGGCTACACCTTC. Encoded protein: CASSLGTANYGYTF. Full variable domain (outside the CDR3, taken from reference TRBV5-1 and TRBJ1-2): KAGVTQTPRYLIKTRGQQVTLSCSPISGHRSVSWYQQTPGQGLQFLFEYFSETQRNKGNFPGRFSGRQFSNSRSEMNVSTLELGDSALYLCASSLGTANYGYTFGSGTRLTVV.